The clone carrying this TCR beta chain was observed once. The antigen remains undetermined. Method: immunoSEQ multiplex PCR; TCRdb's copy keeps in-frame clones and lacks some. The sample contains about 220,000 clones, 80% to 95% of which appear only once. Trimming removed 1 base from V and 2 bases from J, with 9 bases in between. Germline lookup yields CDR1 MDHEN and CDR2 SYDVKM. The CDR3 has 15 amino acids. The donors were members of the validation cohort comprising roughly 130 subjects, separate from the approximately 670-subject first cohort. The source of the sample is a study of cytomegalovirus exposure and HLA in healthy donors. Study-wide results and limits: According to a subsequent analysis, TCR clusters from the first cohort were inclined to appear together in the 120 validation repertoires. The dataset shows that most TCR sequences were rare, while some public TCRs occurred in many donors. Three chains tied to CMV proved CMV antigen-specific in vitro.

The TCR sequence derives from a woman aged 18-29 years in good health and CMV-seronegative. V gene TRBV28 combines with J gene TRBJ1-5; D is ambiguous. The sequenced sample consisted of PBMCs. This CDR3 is CASSLYRRGNQPQHF. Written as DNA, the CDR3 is TGTGCCAGCAGTTTATACAGAAGAGGCAATCAGCCCCAGCATTTT.